The rows below give T cell receptor beta chains drawn from one sample of a study of blood T cell repertoires in COVID-19. The method was immunoSEQ multiplex PCR; TCRdb's version includes in-frame clones alone and lacks a portion of them. Among 70,000 or so clones listed, around four fifths were seen once. Sequencing input: peripheral blood. The receptors were gathered from a man aged 55 to 70 with COVID-19, enrolled during active disease. Each CDR3 is given with its conserved first and last residue. A D gene is named only where the DNA matches it firmly. Clone size appears in some rows only: once, few, many, or a class for an expanded clone.

clone_size	d_call	v_call	j_call	cdr3_nt	cdr3_aa
NA	TRBD2	TRBV18	TRBJ2-3	TGTGCCAGCTCACAAGCGGGAGTTGGGGATACGCAGTATTTT	CASSQAGVGDTQYF
NA	TRBD1	TRBV6-1	TRBJ1-1	TGTGCCAGCAGTGATCTTGGGACAGGGCTGAACACTGAAGCTTTCTTT	CASSDLGTGLNTEAFF
few	NA	TRBV11-2	TRBJ1-2	TGTGCCAGCAGCTTAGATCGGGGGGAAGGCTACACCTTC	CASSLDRGEGYTF
NA	NA	TRBV5-1	TRBJ1-4	TGCGCCAGCAGCCAGGCAGGGTCTCATGAAAAACTGTTTTTT	CASSQAGSHEKLFF
NA	NA	TRBV6-1	TRBJ2-2	TGTGCCAGCAGTGAAGTCGGGGACGGGGAGCTGTTTTTT	CASSEVGDGELFF
NA	NA	TRBV18	TRBJ1-3	TGTGCCAGCTCACCAATCATTGCGACAGAGTCCTCTGGAAACACCATATATTTT	CASSPIIATESSGNTIYF
NA	NA	TRBV30	TRBJ2-2	TGTGCCTGGAAAAGGGACTTTGAGACCGGGGAGCTGTTTTTT	CAWKRDFETGELFF
many	NA	TRBV10-1	TRBJ2-7	TGCGCCAGCAGTCCCGGGACTTTCTCCTACGAGCAGTACTTC	CASSPGTFSYEQYF
NA	NA	TRBV6-5	TRBJ1-1	TGTGCCAGCAGGCCCTCAGGGGAGACGGCTGAAGCTTTCTTT	CASRPSGETAEAFF
few	TRBD2	TRBV10-3	TRBJ2-5	TGTGCCATCAGTGAGGCTAGCGGGAGTCGCCGAGAGACCCAGTACTTC	CAISEASGSRRETQYF
NA	NA	TRBV21-1	TRBJ1-5	TGTGCCAGCAGCAAAGGACGGGACAGGGCGACCAGGGTTAATCAGCCCCAGCATTTT	CASSKGRDRATRVNQPQHF
NA	NA	TRBV7-3	TRBJ2-2	TGTGCCAGCGAACGCGGGGATCGCACCGGGGAGCTGTTTTTT	CASERGDRTGELFF
once	TRBD2	TRBV29-1	TRBJ2-7	TGCAGCGCCCAAGCGGGACCCGGCGAGCAGTACTTC	CSAQAGPGEQYF
NA	NA	TRBV2	TRBJ2-5	TGTGCCAGCGCTAGAAACATTCAAGAGACCCAGTACTTC	CASARNIQETQYF
NA	NA	TRBV4-1	TRBJ1-2	TGCGCCAGCAGCCCTTCGTTCGCGGCTGGTAGCTATGGCTACACCTTC	CASSPSFAAGSYGYTF